These T cell receptor beta chains were read from a single sample in a study of blood T cell repertoires in COVID-19. Sequencing used immunoSEQ multiplex PCR; TCRdb keeps in-frame clones, though not all of them. The sample contains roughly 200,000 clones, about 77% of which appear only once. The sequenced material came from peripheral blood. These receptor sequences come from a woman of 80 years or more with active or convalescent COVID-19. The CDR3 runs from the conserved cysteine through the conserved F or W. D genes are given only for firm matches. Size values are once, few and many counts, or a class for expanded clones, and some rows have none.

clone size: NA
D gene: TRBD1
J gene: TRBJ2-7
V gene: TRBV11-2
CDR3 protein: CASRHRDSHNYEQYF
CDR3 DNA: TGTGCCAGCAGACATAGGGACAGCCATAACTACGAGCAGTACTTC

clone size: NA
D gene: NA
J gene: TRBJ2-7
V gene: TRBV2
CDR3 protein: CASIIDGSSYEQYF
CDR3 DNA: TGTGCCAGCATCATAGACGGGAGCTCCTACGAGCAGTACTTC

clone size: NA
D gene: NA
J gene: TRBJ2-3
V gene: TRBV6-1
CDR3 protein: CASSEGIQSTDTQYF
CDR3 DNA: TGTGCCAGCAGTGAAGGGATACAGAGCACAGATACGCAGTATTTT

clone size: NA
D gene: TRBD2
J gene: TRBJ2-1
V gene: TRBV2
CDR3 protein: CASSEGTRLREQFF
CDR3 DNA: TGTGCCAGCAGTGAAGGGACTAGACTCAGAGAGCAGTTCTTC

clone size: NA
D gene: TRBD1
J gene: TRBJ1-2
V gene: TRBV30
CDR3 protein: CAWRGRGSSNYGYTF
CDR3 DNA: TGTGCCTGGAGAGGCAGGGGGTCGTCCAACTATGGCTACACCTTC

clone size: few
D gene: NA
J gene: TRBJ2-1
V gene: TRBV4-1
CDR3 protein: CASSQSIGVYNEQFF
CDR3 DNA: TGCGCCAGCAGCCAGTCTATAGGGGTTTACAATGAGCAGTTCTTC

clone size: NA
D gene: NA
J gene: TRBJ1-1
V gene: TRBV10-1
CDR3 protein: CASSGEEGVNTEAFF
CDR3 DNA: TGCGCCAGCAGTGGGGAGGAGGGTGTGAACACTGAAGCTTTCTTT

clone size: NA
D gene: NA
J gene: TRBJ1-6
V gene: TRBV7-8
CDR3 protein: CASSFQGNGNSPLHF
CDR3 DNA: TGTGCCAGCAGCTTTCAGGGGAATGGCAATTCACCCCTCCACTTT

clone size: NA
D gene: TRBD1
J gene: TRBJ1-4
V gene: TRBV6-4
CDR3 protein: CASNLPGQNNEKLFF
CDR3 DNA: TGTGCCAGCAATCTGCCGGGACAGAATAATGAAAAACTGTTTTTT

clone size: few
D gene: TRBD1
J gene: TRBJ2-5
V gene: TRBV28
CDR3 protein: CASRPTGWETQYF
CDR3 DNA: TGTGCCAGCAGACCGACAGGGTGGGAGACCCAGTACTTC

clone size: NA
D gene: NA
J gene: TRBJ1-1
V gene: TRBV7-2
CDR3 protein: CASSSNPTVRTEAFF
CDR3 DNA: TGTGCCAGCAGCTCCAACCCCACGGTTCGCACTGAAGCTTTCTTT

clone size: NA
D gene: NA
J gene: TRBJ1-1
V gene: TRBV11-2
CDR3 protein: CASSLVWGDTEAFF
CDR3 DNA: TGTGCCAGCAGCTTAGTTTGGGGCGACACTGAAGCTTTCTTT

clone size: NA
D gene: TRBD1
J gene: TRBJ1-1
V gene: TRBV7-9
CDR3 protein: CASKNGGWTGGEGAEAFF
CDR3 DNA: TGTGCCAGCAAGAATGGTGGCTGGACAGGGGGCGAAGGCGCTGAAGCTTTCTTT

clone size: NA
D gene: NA
J gene: TRBJ1-2
V gene: TRBV19
CDR3 protein: CASSIGGEPYGYTF
CDR3 DNA: TGTGCCAGTAGTATCGGGGGAGAACCCTATGGCTACACCTTC

clone size: NA
D gene: NA
J gene: TRBJ1-1
V gene: TRBV7-8
CDR3 protein: CASSLEAGRQAFF
CDR3 DNA: TGTGCCAGCAGCTTAGAGGCAGGCCGACAGGCTTTCTTT

clone size: NA
D gene: NA
J gene: TRBJ1-5
V gene: TRBV5-1
CDR3 protein: CASSQSGPGQPQHF
CDR3 DNA: TGCGCCAGCAGCCAATCAGGGCCTGGTCAGCCCCAGCATTTT

clone size: few
D gene: NA
J gene: TRBJ2-7
V gene: TRBV11-2
CDR3 protein: CASSPRRDRPYEQYF
CDR3 DNA: TGTGCCAGCAGCCCCCGGCGGGACAGACCATACGAGCAGTACTTC

clone size: NA
D gene: TRBD1
J gene: TRBJ1-5
V gene: TRBV23-1
CDR3 protein: CASSQLRGQSNQPQHF
CDR3 DNA: TGCGCCAGCAGTCAACTCAGGGGGCAAAGCAATCAGCCCCAGCATTTT

clone size: once
D gene: TRBD2
J gene: TRBJ2-7
V gene: TRBV28
CDR3 protein: CASSRSGRGYEQYF
CDR3 DNA: TGTGCCAGCAGCCGATCTGGGCGGGGGTACGAGCAGTACTTC

clone size: NA
D gene: TRBD2
J gene: TRBJ2-2
V gene: TRBV29-1
CDR3 protein: CSAGRDRRGELFF
CDR3 DNA: TGCAGCGCCGGGAGGGACCGCCGCGGGGAGCTGTTTTTT

clone size: few
D gene: NA
J gene: TRBJ1-5
V gene: TRBV27
CDR3 protein: CASSVPGVPHQPQHF
CDR3 DNA: TGTGCCAGCAGTGTCCCAGGGGTCCCCCATCAGCCCCAGCATTTT

clone size: once
D gene: TRBD1
J gene: TRBJ1-5
V gene: TRBV19
CDR3 protein: CASIRQGGNQPQHF
CDR3 DNA: TGTGCCAGTATCCGACAGGGCGGCAATCAGCCCCAGCATTTT

clone size: NA
D gene: NA
J gene: TRBJ1-2
V gene: TRBV25-1
CDR3 protein: CASSELGNYGYTF
CDR3 DNA: TGTGCCAGCAGTGAACTGGGCAACTATGGCTACACCTTC

clone size: NA
D gene: TRBD2
J gene: TRBJ2-1
V gene: TRBV6-5
CDR3 protein: CASSTSGNFYNEQFF
CDR3 DNA: TGTGCCAGCAGTACTAGCGGGAACTTCTACAATGAGCAGTTCTTC

clone size: NA
D gene: TRBD1
J gene: TRBJ1-5
V gene: TRBV27
CDR3 protein: CASRRGTGGNQPQHF
CDR3 DNA: TGTGCCAGCAGGCGAGGGACAGGGGGCAATCAGCCCCAGCATTTT

clone size: NA
D gene: NA
J gene: TRBJ2-1
V gene: TRBV5-4
CDR3 protein: CASSLESGNNEQFF
CDR3 DNA: TGTGCCAGCAGCTTGGAGTCCGGGAACAATGAGCAGTTCTTC

clone size: NA
D gene: NA
J gene: TRBJ1-3
V gene: TRBV9
CDR3 protein: CASSAIGDSGNTIYF
CDR3 DNA: TGTGCCAGCAGCGCGATAGGGGACTCTGGAAACACCATATATTTT

clone size: many
D gene: TRBD2
J gene: TRBJ2-7
V gene: TRBV7-3
CDR3 protein: CASSPGLAGPYEQYF
CDR3 DNA: TGTGCCAGCAGCCCCGGACTAGCGGGCCCCTACGAGCAGTACTTC

clone size: NA
D gene: NA
J gene: TRBJ1-2
V gene: TRBV5-6
CDR3 protein: CASSLARRNYGYTF
CDR3 DNA: TGTGCCAGCAGCCTGGCGAGGCGCAACTATGGCTACACCTTC

clone size: NA
D gene: TRBD1
J gene: TRBJ1-2
V gene: TRBV29-1
CDR3 protein: CSVVEDRSYGYTF
CDR3 DNA: TGCAGCGTGGTCGAGGACAGGAGCTATGGCTACACCTTC

clone size: NA
D gene: TRBD2
J gene: TRBJ2-1
V gene: TRBV3-1/TRBV3-2
CDR3 protein: CASNLGLDSYNEQFF
CDR3 DNA: TGTGCCAGCAATCTCGGACTAGACTCCTACAATGAGCAGTTCTTC

clone size: NA
D gene: NA
J gene: TRBJ2-2
V gene: TRBV27
CDR3 protein: CASSLSPWANTGELFF
CDR3 DNA: TGTGCCAGCAGTTTAAGTCCCTGGGCCAACACCGGGGAGCTGTTTTTT

clone size: few
D gene: NA
J gene: TRBJ1-5
V gene: TRBV4-3
CDR3 protein: CASSQTYRGNQPQHF
CDR3 DNA: TGCGCCAGCAGCCAAACTTACAGGGGCAATCAGCCCCAGCATTTT

clone size: once
D gene: TRBD1
J gene: TRBJ2-7
V gene: TRBV28
CDR3 protein: CASSLMGQTYEQYF
CDR3 DNA: TGTGCCAGCAGTTTGATGGGACAGACCTACGAGCAGTACTTC

clone size: NA
D gene: TRBD1
J gene: TRBJ2-7
V gene: TRBV11-2
CDR3 protein: CASSNTGDEQYF
CDR3 DNA: TGTGCCAGCAGCAATACAGGGGACGAGCAGTACTTC

clone size: NA
D gene: NA
J gene: TRBJ1-6
V gene: TRBV24-1
CDR3 protein: CATSDNTGYSPLHF
CDR3 DNA: TGTGCCACCAGTGATAACACAGGATACTCACCCCTCCACTTT

clone size: NA
D gene: NA
J gene: TRBJ1-5
V gene: TRBV19
CDR3 protein: CASRTNSPQPQHF
CDR3 DNA: TGTGCCAGTAGGACAAACTCCCCTCAGCCCCAGCATTTT

clone size: many
D gene: TRBD1
J gene: TRBJ2-5
V gene: TRBV6-5
CDR3 protein: CASRETGSGSQYF
CDR3 DNA: TGTGCCAGCAGAGAGACAGGGAGTGGAAGCCAGTACTTC

clone size: NA
D gene: NA
J gene: TRBJ2-2
V gene: TRBV24-1
CDR3 protein: CASRDAGGELFF
CDR3 DNA: TGTGCCAGCCGGGATGCTGGCGGGGAGCTGTTTTTT

clone size: NA
D gene: TRBD1
J gene: TRBJ1-5
V gene: TRBV2
CDR3 protein: CASREDRVSQPQHF
CDR3 DNA: TGTGCCAGCAGGGAGGACAGGGTAAGTCAGCCCCAGCATTTT

clone size: NA
D gene: TRBD1
J gene: TRBJ2-1
V gene: TRBV7-9
CDR3 protein: CASSYWTGPYNEQFF
CDR3 DNA: TGTGCCAGCAGCTACTGGACAGGACCCTACAATGAGCAGTTCTTC

clone size: NA
D gene: TRBD1
J gene: TRBJ1-5
V gene: TRBV19
CDR3 protein: CASSGTGNLNPTGAGQPQHF
CDR3 DNA: TGTGCCAGTAGTGGGACCGGGAATCTTAACCCAACAGGGGCCGGTCAGCCCCAGCATTTT

clone size: NA
D gene: NA
J gene: TRBJ2-5
V gene: TRBV7-2
CDR3 protein: CASSTRRSQETQYF
CDR3 DNA: TGTGCCAGCAGCACACGACGGAGTCAAGAGACCCAGTACTTC

clone size: NA
D gene: TRBD2
J gene: TRBJ2-2
V gene: TRBV3-1/TRBV3-2
CDR3 protein: CASSLRLADTGELFF
CDR3 DNA: TGTGCCAGCAGCCTGAGACTAGCGGACACCGGGGAGCTGTTTTTT

clone size: NA
D gene: TRBD2
J gene: TRBJ2-2
V gene: TRBV9
CDR3 protein: CASSVVEVLAGGLSTGELFF
CDR3 DNA: TGTGCCAGCAGCGTAGTGGAAGTACTAGCGGGGGGCCTAAGCACCGGGGAGCTGTTTTTT

clone size: NA
D gene: TRBD2
J gene: TRBJ2-3
V gene: TRBV3-1/TRBV3-2
CDR3 protein: CASSQGRSGGAYDTQYF
CDR3 DNA: TGTGCCAGCAGCCAAGGTCGCAGCGGGGGGGCTTACGATACGCAGTATTTT